The rows below give T cell receptor beta chains drawn from one sample of a study of CXCR3-negative and CXCR3-positive naive CD8 T cells. Each CDR3 protein gets one entry in TCRdb, which reprocessed the 5' RACE reads and gives no DNA. Recorded here are around 92,000 distinct CDR3 sequences; the top ten clones represent roughly 1.8%. Sequencing input: naive CXCR3- CD8+ T cells from blood. These receptors were obtained from a human donor in good health. Some clones in this sample may be carry-over from other donors' samples. Both conserved end residues are part of each CDR3.

cdr3_aa: CSSRDRESYEQYF; v_call: TRBV6-6; j_call: TRBJ2-7
cdr3_aa: CSARDPPDGRNNEQFF; v_call: TRBV20-1; j_call: TRBJ2-1
cdr3_aa: CASLVGRAGANEKLFF; v_call: TRBV28; j_call: TRBJ1-4
cdr3_aa: CASRGIDRGAQETQYF; v_call: TRBV7-9; j_call: TRBJ2-5
cdr3_aa: CASSFGAGISYNEQFF; v_call: TRBV11-2; j_call: TRBJ2-1
cdr3_aa: CASSPAGWETQYF; v_call: TRBV7-9; j_call: TRBJ2-5
cdr3_aa: CSVGLPLRPTDTQYF; v_call: TRBV29-1; j_call: TRBJ2-3
cdr3_aa: CASSQVGNSNNLHF; v_call: TRBV4-1; j_call: TRBJ1-6
cdr3_aa: CASSPRVSAYEQYF; v_call: TRBV28; j_call: TRBJ2-7
cdr3_aa: CASSFPGNIGSPLHF; v_call: TRBV6-4; j_call: TRBJ1-6
cdr3_aa: CASSFLAGGLNEQFF; v_call: TRBV7-2; j_call: TRBJ2-1
cdr3_aa: CASHSSYEQYF; v_call: TRBV28; j_call: TRBJ2-7
cdr3_aa: CSVEVDWGRGISGNTIYF; v_call: TRBV29-1; j_call: TRBJ1-3
cdr3_aa: CASSLAWGHNTEAFF; v_call: TRBV28; j_call: TRBJ1-1
cdr3_aa: CASSSTSAPLHF; v_call: TRBV7-9; j_call: TRBJ1-6
cdr3_aa: CASSPLAAQETQYF; v_call: TRBV12-3/TRBV12-4; j_call: TRBJ2-5
cdr3_aa: CASSPHDGGPRTGELFF; v_call: TRBV7-9; j_call: TRBJ2-2
cdr3_aa: CASSQETPGGYNEQFF; v_call: TRBV4-2; j_call: TRBJ2-1
cdr3_aa: CASSLSGPTYEQYF; v_call: TRBV28; j_call: TRBJ2-7
cdr3_aa: CATSMVAGAYNEQFF; v_call: TRBV15; j_call: TRBJ2-1
cdr3_aa: CASSQEDRVTDTQYF; v_call: TRBV4-3; j_call: TRBJ2-3
cdr3_aa: CASSSERGTEAFF; v_call: TRBV7-9; j_call: TRBJ1-1
cdr3_aa: CAISAPGLGNEQFF; v_call: TRBV10-3; j_call: TRBJ2-1
cdr3_aa: CASSLGYSGDYNEQFF; v_call: TRBV5-1; j_call: TRBJ2-1
cdr3_aa: CASSFATKDSPLHF; v_call: TRBV12-3/TRBV12-4; j_call: TRBJ1-6
cdr3_aa: CASSLGLAGAYEQFF; v_call: TRBV28; j_call: TRBJ2-1
cdr3_aa: CASSEEGGLETQYF; v_call: TRBV2; j_call: TRBJ2-5
cdr3_aa: CSVAGPTSWEQYF; v_call: TRBV29-1; j_call: TRBJ2-7
cdr3_aa: CASSLPTGTRYYNEQLF; v_call: TRBV5-1; j_call: TRBJ2-1
cdr3_aa: CASSPLPGLEDTQYF; v_call: TRBV13; j_call: TRBJ2-3
cdr3_aa: CASSLELAGNTGELFF; v_call: TRBV11-2; j_call: TRBJ2-2
cdr3_aa: CASRGGFTGELFF; v_call: TRBV7-9; j_call: TRBJ2-2